The T cell receptor beta chain under discussion was sequenced for a study of Ad26.COV2.S vaccination and SARS-CoV-2 variants. Study as a whole: Donor got 5x10^10 or 1x10^11 viral particles of Ad26.COV2.S.

Treatment of the sample: approximately 18 received Ad26.COV2.S at low or high dose, single or two shots; roughly five received placebo; per-sample allocation not given. The samples were gathered on day 63 after the first injection of vaccine or placebo. Cohort 1b enrolled adults aged 18-55 years in Boston. Sequencing used immunoSEQ multiplex PCR; TCRdb keeps in-frame clones, though not all of them. The sample has 200,000 to 300,000 clones; 70% to 90% are singletons. Points on this clone: Its antigen is unknown.

Study-level points and caveats: Possible underestimation of total T cell responses by the TCR breadth and depth analyses was noted. The study found higher spike-specific TCR breadth in vaccine than placebo recipients.

The clonotype comes from a person between 18 and 59 years old who received the Ad26.COV2.S COVID-19 vaccine or a placebo. The input for sequencing was peripheral blood, taken in a trial of Ad26.COV2.S vaccine versus placebo.

The CDR3 reads CASSPTSTGGYGYTF. The CDR3 nucleotides read TGTGCCAGCAGCCCCACGTCTACAGGGGGCTATGGCTACACCTTC. The V call is TRBV2, the J call TRBJ1-2; 8 nucleotides align to TRBD1. Trimming took 6 bases from V and 4 from J; bases not matched to a gene: 10. Germline CDR1 is SNHLY and CDR2 is FYNNEI. This CDR3 spans 15 amino acids.